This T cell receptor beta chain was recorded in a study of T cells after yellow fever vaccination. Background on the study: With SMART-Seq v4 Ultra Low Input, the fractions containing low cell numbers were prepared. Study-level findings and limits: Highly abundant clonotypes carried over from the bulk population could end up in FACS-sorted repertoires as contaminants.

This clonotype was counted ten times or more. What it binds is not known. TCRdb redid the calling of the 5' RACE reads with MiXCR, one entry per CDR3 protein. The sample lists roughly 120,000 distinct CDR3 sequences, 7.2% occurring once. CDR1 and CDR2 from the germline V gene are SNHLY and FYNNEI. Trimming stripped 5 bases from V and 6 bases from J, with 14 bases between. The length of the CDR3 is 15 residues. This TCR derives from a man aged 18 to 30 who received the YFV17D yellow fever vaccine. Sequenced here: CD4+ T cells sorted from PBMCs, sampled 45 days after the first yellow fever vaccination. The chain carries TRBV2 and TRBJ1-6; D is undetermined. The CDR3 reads CASSQETGPNSPLHF. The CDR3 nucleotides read TGTGCCAGCAGTCAGGAGACCGGGCCTAATTCACCCCTCCACTTT.